This T cell receptor (beta chain) was recovered during a study of OX40 agonist ivuxolimab in advanced cancers. The CDR3 consists of 14 residues. Germline CDR1 and CDR2: SGHVS and FNYEAQ. The V end was cut by 5 bases, the J end by 2 bases, with 9 bases between. Data came from immunoSEQ multiplex PCR; TCRdb stores just in-frame clones and leaves some out. Of roughly 76,000 clones listed, approximately 90% are singletons. The V call is TRBV7-6, the J call TRBJ2-2, with D maybe TRBD2 (6 bases). The starting material was CD4+ or CD8+ T cells sorted from blood, obtained in a trial of the OX40 agonist ivuxolimab. The clonotype originates from an adult with an advanced solid tumor such as melanoma, head and neck, liver or kidney cancer. CDR3: CASSVGLNTGELFF. The DNA for the CDR3 is TGTGCCAGCAGCGTGGGACTCAACACCGGGGAGCTGTTTTTT.